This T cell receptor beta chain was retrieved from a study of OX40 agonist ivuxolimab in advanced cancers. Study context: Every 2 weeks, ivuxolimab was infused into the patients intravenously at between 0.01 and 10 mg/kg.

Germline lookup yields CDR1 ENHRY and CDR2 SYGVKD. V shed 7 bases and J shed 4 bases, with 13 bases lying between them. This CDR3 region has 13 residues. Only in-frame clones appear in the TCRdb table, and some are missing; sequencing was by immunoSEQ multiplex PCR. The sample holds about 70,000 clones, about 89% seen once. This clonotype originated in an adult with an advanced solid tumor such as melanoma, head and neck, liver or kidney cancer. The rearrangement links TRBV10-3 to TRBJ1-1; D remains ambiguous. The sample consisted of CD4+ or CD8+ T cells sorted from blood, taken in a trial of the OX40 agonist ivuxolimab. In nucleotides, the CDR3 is TGTGCCATCAATCCGGACGCGGGCACTGAAGCTTTCTTT. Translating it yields CAINPDAGTEAFF.